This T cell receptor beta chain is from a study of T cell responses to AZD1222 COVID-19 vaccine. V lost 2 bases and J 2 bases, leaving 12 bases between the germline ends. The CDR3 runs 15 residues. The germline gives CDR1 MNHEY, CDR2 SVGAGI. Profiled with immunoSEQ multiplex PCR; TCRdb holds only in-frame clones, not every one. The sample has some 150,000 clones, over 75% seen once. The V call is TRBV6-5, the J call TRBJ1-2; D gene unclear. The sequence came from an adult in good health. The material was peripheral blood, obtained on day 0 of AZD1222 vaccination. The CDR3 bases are TGTGCCAGCAGTTACAACCTCGGGCAGAACTATGGCTACACCTTC. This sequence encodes CASSYNLGQNYGYTF.